This T cell receptor beta chain is from a study of beta chain features in type 1 diabetes (dated by TCRdb to the late 2010s). For the wider study: Mean age, gender distribution, total cell number and subset yield did not differ between patients and healthy donors. A total of about 100 million sorted cells were examined across all samples, and RNA yield correlated strongly with the number of cells per subset. The study compared the TCRB repertoires of sorted circulating CD4+ T cell subsets in recently diagnosed type 1 diabetes patients with those in matched healthy donors. Regulatory and stem cell-like memory subsets were isolated from only 8 patients and about 8 healthy donors, whereas naive and central memory subsets came from all 30 or so donors.

General findings and caveats noted by the study authors: At VDJ recombination sites, patients with type 1 diabetes made fewer insertions and deleted more nucleotides, a pattern implying thymic rearrangement abnormalities. Shorter templates might be favored by PCR, yet because patient and control samples were amplified and corrected together, any such skew would affect both groups equally. Naive, central memory and regulatory TCRB repertoires appeared more similar among patients than among healthy donors. HLA sub-analyses involved small numbers of individuals, so any influence of HLA type on TCRB rearrangement remained unresolved. A moderate but significant shortening of TCRB CDR3 length was observed in type 1 diabetes patients in all four CD4+ subsets. Because cDNA was sequenced instead of genomic DNA, activated cells with high expression could be over-represented, although the groups did not differ in activation or CD3 levels.

This clone has more than one count but fewer than ten. The antigen it recognizes is unknown. No base-level quality is on record; no much larger clone is a single base apart. Each donor gave one peripheral blood draw, averaging approximately 0.11 L, which was collected into heparinised tubes. A BD FACSAria II and a panel including CD45RO, CCR7, CD25, CD127, CD95 and CD27 were used to sort naive, central memory, regulatory and stem cell-like memory CD4+ T cells. All sorted populations exceeded 95% purity. PBMCs were isolated right away by Lymphoprep density gradient centrifugation and were stained directly, without culture. To minimize batch effects, samples were stained and sorted in pairs, one healthy donor with one patient per experiment. The entire amount of isolated RNA was reverse transcribed using the High Capacity cDNA Reverse Transcription Kit, so the sequenced TCRB transcripts were expressed ones. Deep immunoSEQ sequencing was performed on naive, central memory and regulatory T cell samples, with an average of around 3.5 million total reads per sample. After sorted cells were lysed in RLT buffer, RNA was extracted with DNase-treated RNeasy Micro or Mini kits, with the choice depending on cell number. To prevent cross-contamination, every cell subset was processed on its own, while patient and healthy donor samples were processed together. TCRB sequences were amplified from cDNA with the immunoSEQ multiplex PCR, producing 87-bp fragments spanning the CDR3 region. Sequencing of the amplicons was done on the Illumina HiSeq platform. Concerning the study's data processing: Synthetic template baselines were used to correct PCR bias computationally, reads within Hamming distance 2 were collapsed, and singletons that could not be merged were discarded. Reads were aligned against IMGT so that V, D and J genes, CDR3 length and insertions or deletions at six rearrangement sites could be assigned. Within each subset, clonotype counts were normalized to sorted cell number, and only after that were true diversity and Gini coefficients computed with the tcR R package. The overlap coefficient, calculated on TCRB nucleotide sequences, was used to quantify repertoire sharing. Out-of-frame TCRB sequences from naive cells were analyzed to stand in for the pre-selection repertoire. The immuneACCESS repertoire file appears here via TCRdb, limited to in-frame rearrangements. These files lack a portion of the clones; in checked studies, under half of the deficit traces to unresolved V genes, and the cause of the others is not known. The V and J calls and clone size are taken from that table; D and trimming were inferred from the DNA. Here the sample has about 350,000 clones; about 18% occur a single time. The ten largest clonotypes hold roughly 0.045% of the sample.

This clonotype was obtained from a young woman in good health. The material sequenced was naive CD4+ T cells from blood. The sample's cell subset or site, from its label and the paper: true naive CD4+ T cells.

The encoded CDR3 is CASSIRRYSTDTQYF. The nucleotides read TGTGCCAGCAGTATCCGCCGGTACAGCACAGATACGCAGTATTTT. The V gene is TRBV6-1 and the J gene is TRBJ2-3; the D segment cannot be called with confidence. Sequences MNHNS (CDR1) and SASEGT (CDR2) are obtained from the germline V gene. Its CDR3 holds 15 amino acids, cysteine through phenylalanine. The kept DNA is CDR3 alone, 45 bases in frame from the first base. V sheds 5 bases and J sheds 0 bases, leaving 12 bases between their ends.